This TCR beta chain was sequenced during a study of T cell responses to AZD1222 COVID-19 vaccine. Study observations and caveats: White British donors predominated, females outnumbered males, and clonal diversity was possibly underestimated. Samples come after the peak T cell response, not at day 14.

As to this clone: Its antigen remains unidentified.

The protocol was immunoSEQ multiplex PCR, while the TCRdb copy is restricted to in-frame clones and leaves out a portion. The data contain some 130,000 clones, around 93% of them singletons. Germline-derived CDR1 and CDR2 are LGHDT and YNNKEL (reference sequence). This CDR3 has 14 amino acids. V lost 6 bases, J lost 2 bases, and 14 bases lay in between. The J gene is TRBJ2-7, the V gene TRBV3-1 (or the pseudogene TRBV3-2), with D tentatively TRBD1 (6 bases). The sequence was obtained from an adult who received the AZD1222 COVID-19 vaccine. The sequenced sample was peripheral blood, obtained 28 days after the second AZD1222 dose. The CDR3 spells CASSFTGLAYEQYF. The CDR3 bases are TGTGCCAGCAGTTTTACAGGGTTGGCCTACGAGCAGTACTTC.